These 25 T cell receptor beta chains came from one sample sequenced in a study of vaccination and CD4 T cells after COVID-19. The treatment is: roughly 10-day PBMC culture with coronavirus spike peptide pools or control peptides (ViraFEST assay). Cultured CD4+ T-cell DNA underwent Oncomine TCR Beta short-read sequencing. TCRdb re-analysed the PCR reads in MiXCR, keeping a single row per CDR3 protein. The sample shows about 10,000 distinct CDR3 sequences, nearly 25% of them seen only once. The antigens of these receptors remain unknown. The starting material was CD4+ T cells from blood, cultured in vitro, obtained before SARS-CoV-2 vaccination. The receptors derive from a human donor who received a COVID-19 vaccine.

This clonotype was picked up a small number of times. The V gene is TRBV7-2, the J gene TRBJ2-3; 8 nucleotides match TRBD2. Germline CDR1 SGHTA, CDR2 FQGNSA. The CDR3 sequence is 14 residues long. The J segment lost 10 bases and the V segment lost 0 bases, leaving 6 bases of the junction unmatched. The CDR3, as DNA: TGTGCCAGCAGCTTAGCTTTGCGGGGGGCCTCGCAGTATTTT. It yields the protein CASSLALRGASQYF.

As regards this clonotype: A junction end diverges from the germline sequence, so it may reflect a read error. The V call is TRBV19, the J call TRBJ1-2; no reliable D call. The CDR3 consists of 12 residues. Germline-derived CDR1 and CDR2 are LNHDA and SQIVND (reference sequence). CDR3 nucleotide sequence: TGTGCCGGTAGTAACAGACCCTATGGCTACACCTTC. Translated: CAGSNRPYGYTF.

V is TRBV20-1 and J is TRBJ2-7; 7 bases agree with TRBD1. V was clipped by 8 bases and J by 2 bases; unmatched bases: 9. CDR1 is DFQATT, CDR2 SNEGSKA, per germline (reference sequence). The CDR3 runs 13 residues. The CDR3 DNA is TGCAGTCTTAGTAGGGGGCTTACCTACGAGCAGTACTTC. It yields the protein CSLSRGLTYEQYF.

The J gene is TRBJ2-7, the V gene TRBV10-2, with unresolved D. V was cut by 3 bases and J by 2 bases, with 17 bases left in between. The CDR3 loop spans 16 amino acids. In germline, CDR1 is WSHSY, CDR2 SAAADI. The CDR3 reads CASSDRRHIETYEQYF. The CDR3 DNA is TGCGCCAGCAGTGACAGGCGACATATCGAGACCTACGAGCAGTACTTC.

This chain joins TRBV11-3 and TRBJ1-4; 7 bases are shared with TRBD1. The CDR3 spans 14 residues. Germline V gives CDR1 SGHNT, CDR2 YENEEA. V lost 5 bases, J lost 8 bases, and 8 bases stayed unmatched. The CDR3 sequence: CASSPGTALEKLFF. The CDR3 coding sequence is TGTGCCAGCAGCCCCGGGACAGCCTTAGAAAAACTGTTTTTT.

This clonotype has just a few counts. V usage is TRBV20-1 and J usage is TRBJ1-1, with a weak D call TRBD1 (5 bases). The CDR3 runs to 14 residues. The germline V and J ends were trimmed by 2 bases and 1 base, with 11 bases remaining between them. CDR1 and CDR2 from the germline V gene are DFQATT and SNEGSKA (reference sequence). The CDR3 bases are TGCAGTGCTAGACCAGGGACCCAGAACACTGAAGCTTTCTTT. Its protein product is CSARPGTQNTEAFF.

This clonotype came up a few times. V and J are TRBV19 and TRBJ2-1; 9 bases align to TRBD2. The V gene end was trimmed by 4 bases and the J gene end by 6 bases; junction bases not matched to a gene: 10. The CDR3 spans 16 residues. CDR1 and CDR2 from the germline V gene are LNHDA and SQIVND (reference sequence). The CDR3, as DNA: TGTGCCAGTAGTACCACCGGGACTAGCCCCGGCAATGAGCAGTTCTTC. Its protein product is CASSTTGTSPGNEQFF.

The chain has TRBV2 and TRBJ2-6, with unresolved D. This CDR3 has 12 amino acids. Trimming stripped 10 bases from V and 2 bases from J, with 6 bases between. Germline V CDR1 and CDR2: SNHLY, FYNNEI. CDR3 in DNA: TGTGCCACCCACCCTGGGGCCAACGTCCTGACTTTC. This translates into CATHPGANVLTF.

Only a few counts were recorded for this clonotype. This chain uses TRBV7-9 with TRBJ2-7, with 9 bases aligning to TRBD2. The CDR3 length is 18 residues. J gave up 4 bases and V 4 bases, and 17 bases lay outside the gene matches. Looked up from germline, CDR1 is SEHNR and CDR2 is FQNEAQ (reference sequence). CDR3 in amino acids: CASSSDTVEQAGGYEQYF. CDR3 coding DNA: TGTGCCAGCAGCTCCGACACTGTGGAACAAGCGGGGGGTTACGAGCAGTACTTC. Variable domain in full (rest from reference TRBV7-9 and TRBJ2-7): DTGVSQNPRHKITKRGQNVTFRCDPISEHNRLYWYRQTLGQGPEFLTYFQNEAQLEKSRLLSDRFSAERPKGSFSTLEIQRTEQGDSAMYLCASSSDTVEQAGGYEQYFGPGTRLTVT.

The V call is TRBV3-1, the J call TRBJ1-1; the match to TRBD1 covers 7 bases. This CDR3 is 17 amino acids long. V lost 0 bases and J lost 1; bases outside the gene matches: 8. Germline CDR1 reads LGHDT; CDR2 reads YNNKEL (reference sequence). CDR3 loop: CASSQDIVGTENTEAFF. For the CDR3, the DNA is TGTGCCAGCAGCCAAGATATAGTTGGGACAGAGAACACTGAAGCTTTCTTT. Complete variable domain (other parts from reference TRBV3-1 and TRBJ1-1): DTAVSQTPKYLVTQMGNDKSIKCEQNLGHDTMYWYKQDSKKFLKIMFSYNNKELIINETVPNRFSPKSPDKAHLNLHINSLELGDSAVYFCASSQDIVGTENTEAFFGQGTRLTVV.

This clonotype was detected only a few times. The chain has TRBV5-1 and TRBJ1-2; weak D call: TRBD1 (5 bases). CDR1 is SGHRS and CDR2 is YFSETQ in the germline V gene. This CDR3 has 18 residues. V was shortened by 4 bases and J by 4 bases, with 26 bases between the two germline ends. The chain's CDR3 is CASSNGQLRHLGPYGYTF. The CDR3 bases are TGCGCCAGCAGCAACGGACAACTTCGACACCTGGGTCCCTATGGCTACACCTTC. Full variable domain (remainder filled in from reference TRBV5-1 and TRBJ1-2): KAGVTQTPRYLIKTRGQQVTLSCSPISGHRSVSWYQQTPGQGLQFLFEYFSETQRNKGNFPGRFSGRQFSNSRSEMNVSTLELGDSALYLCASSNGQLRHLGPYGYTFGSGTRLTVV.

The chain has TRBV20-1 and TRBJ2-1, with TRBD2 matching over 15 bases. Losses at the gene ends were 5 bases for V and 6 bases for J; bases not matched to a gene: 11. This CDR3 has 17 amino acids. Germline V CDR1 and CDR2: DFQATT, SNEGSKA (reference sequence). CDR3 nucleotides: TGCAGTGCTTGGACTAGCGGGGGGGACGTTATTAGCAATGAGCAGTTCTTC. Translating it yields CSAWTSGGDVISNEQFF.

This clonotype was seen a few times. The chain has TRBV2 and TRBJ1-5, with 12 positions matching TRBD1. The CDR3 is 17 amino acids. The V and J ends lost 5 bases and 4 bases, in that order; junction bases with no gene match: 9. CDR1 is SNHLY and CDR2 is FYNNEI in the germline V gene. The CDR3 sequence: CASSRGGGQGANQPQHF. The CDR3 DNA reads TGTGCCAGCAGTAGGGGAGGGGGACAGGGGGCTAATCAGCCCCAGCATTTT.

In this sample, this clonotype turned up a few times. The rearrangement links TRBV7-3 to TRBJ2-1; possible D gene TRBD2, 6 bases. Germline CDR1 SGHTA, CDR2 FQGTGA. The CDR3 is 14 residues long. V shed 5 bases and J shed 7 bases, with 15 bases lying between them. CDR3 DNA sequence: TGTGCCAGCAGCCCCCGGGACTGGGGTAATGAGCAGTTCTTC. Encoded protein: CASSPRDWGNEQFF.

This clonotype occurred a few times. V and J are TRBV19 and TRBJ1-3, with a tentative D call TRBD1 (5 bases). The CDR3 runs 14 residues. Germline V gene lookup returns CDR1 LNHDA and CDR2 SQIVND (reference sequence). Trimming took off 3 bases at V and 3 bases at J, with 9 bases between the two ends. CDR3 sequence (DNA): TGTGCCAGTAGTATTAGGACACTTGGAAACACCATATATTTT. It codes for CASSIRTLGNTIYF. The full variable domain, its missing parts supplied by reference TRBV19 and TRBJ1-3, is DGGITQSPKYLFRKEGQNVTLSCEQNLNHDAMYWYRQDPGQGLRLIYYSQIVNDFQKGDIAEGYSVSREKKESFPLTVTSAQKNPTAFYLCASSIRTLGNTIYFGEGSWLTVV.

This chain connects TRBV2 to TRBJ1-4, with D perhaps matching TRBD1 (5 bases). V was pared by 2 bases and J by 7 bases, with 8 bases between. Germline CDR1 SNHLY, CDR2 FYNNEI. This CDR3 is built from 13 residues. This CDR3 reads CASSEYGGEKLFF. In nucleotides, the CDR3 is TGTGCCAGCAGTGAATATGGGGGTGAAAAACTGTTTTTT.

This clonotype was seen a handful of times. J is TRBJ1-1 and V is TRBV20-1, with a possible D match to TRBD1 (6 bases). CDR1 and CDR2 (germline): DFQATT, SNEGSKA (reference sequence). Trimming removed 6 bases from V and 5 bases from J, with 16 bases in between. This CDR3 comprises 13 residues. This CDR3 is CSAEARRGTEAFF. DNA of the CDR3: TGCAGTGCAGAAGCTCGGAGGGGGACTGAAGCTTTCTTT.

This clonotype has just a few counts. The chain employs TRBV12-3 or TRBV12-4 and TRBJ1-1; D possibly corresponds to TRBD1 (5 bases). The CDR3 has 13 amino acids. The V gene lost 1 base and the J gene lost 11 bases, with 14 bases spanning the gap. CDR3 protein: CASSLVWGVVAFF. In nucleotides, the CDR3 is TGTGCCAGCAGTTTAGTGTGGGGGGTCGTCGCTTTCTTT.

This clonotype was found a few times. CDR3 DNA sequence: TGCGCCAGCAGCTGGGACGGAACAGATACGCAGTATTTT. It translates to CASSWDGTDTQYF. This chain connects TRBV5-1 to TRBJ2-3, with D perhaps assigned TRBD1 or TRBD2 (5 bases each). The V end lost 3 bases, the J end lost 3 bases, and 8 bases lay between the germline ends. This CDR3 region has 13 residues. Germline CDR1 and CDR2: SGHRS and YFSETQ. Supplemented by reference TRBV5-1 and TRBJ2-3, the full variable domain reads KAGVTQTPRYLIKTRGQQVTLSCSPISGHRSVSWYQQTPGQGLQFLFEYFSETQRNKGNFPGRFSGRQFSNSRSEMNVSTLELGDSALYLCASSWDGTDTQYFGPGTRLTVL.

The chain uses TRBV7-6 and TRBJ1-4; 8 bases fit TRBD1. The CDR3 totals 15 residues. With 5 bases clipped from V and 7 bases from J, the junction kept 9 bases outside the gene matches. Germline V lookup: CDR1 SGHVS, CDR2 FNYEAQ. The CDR3, as DNA: TGTGCCAGCAGCCCGAGCAGGACAGGGATTGAAAAACTGTTTTTT. Amino acids: CASSPSRTGIEKLFF.

This clonotype showed up just a few times. The chain links TRBV19 to TRBJ2-3; TRBD2 matches at 8 bases. J gave up 2 bases and V 0 bases, and 16 bases lay outside the gene matches. Germline V gene lookup returns CDR1 LNHDA and CDR2 SQIVND (reference sequence). The CDR3 has 20 amino acids. The CDR3 here is CASSIDGGGTQRIHTDTQYF. CDR3 coding DNA: TGTGCCAGTAGTATAGACGGCGGGGGGACCCAACGTATCCACACAGATACGCAGTATTTT.

The rearrangement joins TRBV10-3 to TRBJ2-7, with D possibly being TRBD1 (6 bases). The CDR3 consists of 14 residues. V shed 3 bases and J shed 3 bases, with 12 bases lying between them. Germline CDR1 reads ENHRY; CDR2 reads SYGVKD. CDR3 nucleotide sequence: TGTGCCATCAGTGACAGGGGTGGGGACTACGAGCAGTACTTC. This sequence encodes CAISDRGGDYEQYF.

The chain couples TRBV6-1 to TRBJ2-5, with 9 bases identical to TRBD1. The J segment lost 1 base and the V segment lost 4 bases, leaving 13 bases of the junction unmatched. CDR3 size: 18 residues. Germline V lookup: CDR1 MNHNS, CDR2 SASEGT. CDR3 loop: CASSVQGAGRNTQETQYF. CDR3 in DNA: TGTGCCAGCAGTGTACAGGGGGCTGGACGTAACACCCAAGAGACCCAGTACTTC.

This clonotype was picked up a small number of times. The CDR3 DNA sequence: TGCGCCAGCAGCTCCGAATTGGGGGGCGAGGGCTACACCTTC. Translated, it gives CASSSELGGEGYTF. The chain couples TRBV5-1 to TRBJ1-2; D is perhaps TRBD1 (6 bases). Germline V CDR1 and CDR2: SGHRS, YFSETQ. V lost 3 bases and J lost 8, with 17 bases in between. This CDR3 has 14 residues.

This sequence joins TRBV5-1 and TRBJ2-5; 12 nucleotides agree with TRBD2. V was clipped by 2 bases and J by 3 bases; unmatched bases: 5. This CDR3 is 16 amino acids long. CDR1 is SGHRS and CDR2 is YFSETQ in the germline V gene. CDR3 protein: CASSFPSGGAEETQYF. The CDR3 DNA reads as TGCGCCAGCAGCTTCCCTAGCGGGGGGGCCGAAGAGACCCAGTACTTC.